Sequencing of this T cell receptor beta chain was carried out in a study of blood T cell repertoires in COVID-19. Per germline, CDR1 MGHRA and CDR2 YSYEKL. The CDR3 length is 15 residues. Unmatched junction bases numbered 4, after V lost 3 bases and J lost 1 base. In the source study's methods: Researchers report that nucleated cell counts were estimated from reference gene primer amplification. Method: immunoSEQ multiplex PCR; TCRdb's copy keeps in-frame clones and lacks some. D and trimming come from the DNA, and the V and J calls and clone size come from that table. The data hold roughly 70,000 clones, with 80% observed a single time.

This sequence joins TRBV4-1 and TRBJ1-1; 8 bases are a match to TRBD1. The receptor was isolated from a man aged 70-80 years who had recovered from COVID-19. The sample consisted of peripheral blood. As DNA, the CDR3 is TGCGCCAGCAGCCAGGACAGGGCGACGAACACTGAAGCTTTCTTT. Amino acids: CASSQDRATNTEAFF.